The clone carrying this TCR beta chain has just a few counts. Its antigen remains unknown. Germline V CDR1 and CDR2: MNHNS, SASEGT. The CDR3 loop spans 15 amino acids. V gave up 3 bases and J gave up 3 bases; unmatched junction bases: 5. One entry per CDR3 protein results from TCRdb running MiXCR on the 5' RACE reads. This sample has almost 600,000 distinct CDR3 sequences; 13% occur once, and the top ten carry roughly 13%. These data originate in a study of T cells after yellow fever vaccination. About the research overall: Each low-cell-number fraction was prepared by means of SMART-Seq v4 Ultra Low Input.

Notes on the study in general: Subsequent to the booster, the majority of primary-vaccination clones reappeared (roughly 97% CD4, around 90% CD8).

The sequences come from PBMCs, collected on the day of the yellow fever booster vaccination. This clonotype originated in a man under 40 who received the YFV17D yellow fever vaccine. V gene TRBV6-1 combines with J gene TRBJ2-7; 10 bases map to TRBD2. The CDR3 is CASSDWTSGSYEQYF. CDR3 in DNA: TGTGCCAGCAGTGACTGGACTAGCGGAAGCTACGAGCAGTACTTC.